This is a list of T cell receptor beta chains from one sample in a study of blood T cell repertoires in COVID-19. Assay used: immunoSEQ multiplex PCR; TCRdb lists only in-frame clones, some missing. The sample holds approximately 200,000 clones, 88% seen once. Specimen: peripheral blood. These receptors all come from a woman in her fifties or sixties with acute or convalescent COVID-19. Both conserved end residues are part of each CDR3. Fields, in order: D gene, V gene, J gene, clone size, CDR3 DNA, CDR3 protein. A D gene is named only where the DNA matches it firmly. A clone size is listed for some rows: how often the clone was seen (once, few, many), or a class if it is expanded.

TRBD1	TRBV7-2	TRBJ1-2	once	TGTGCCAGCAGCTTAGCCCCAGGGGGCGTTACCTATGGCTACACCTTC	CASSLAPGGVTYGYTF
.	TRBV7-2	TRBJ2-7	.	TGTGCCAGCAACAAACGGAGGGGTTACGAGCAGTACTTC	CASNKRRGYEQYF
TRBD1	TRBV29-1	TRBJ2-2	.	TGCAGCGTTGAAAATTTAGGACAGGCGAACACCGGGGAGCTGTTTTTT	CSVENLGQANTGELFF
.	TRBV14	TRBJ2-7	.	TGTGCCAGCAGCCAAGGGCAATGGCGGTCCTACGAGCAGTACTTC	CASSQGQWRSYEQYF
.	TRBV6-5	TRBJ2-5	once	TGTGCCAGCAGTTTCGGACAGCAAGAGACCCAGTACTTC	CASSFGQQETQYF
TRBD1	TRBV5-4	TRBJ2-3	.	TGTGCCAGCAGCTTGTCGGTGGACAGGTTGAAGACAGATACGCAGTATTTT	CASSLSVDRLKTDTQYF
.	TRBV7-2	TRBJ2-7	.	TGTGCCAGCAGCCTAACAGGGAAGGACGAGCAGTACTTC	CASSLTGKDEQYF
TRBD1	TRBV7-9	TRBJ1-2	.	TGTGCCAGCAGCCCATCAAGGACAGGGAACTATGGCTACACCTTC	CASSPSRTGNYGYTF
TRBD2	TRBV7-9	TRBJ2-2	.	TGTGCCAGCAGGGGCCGTAGCGGGGGCGCGAACACCGGGGAGCTGTTTTTT	CASRGRSGGANTGELFF
.	TRBV6-1	TRBJ2-5	.	TGTGCCAGCAGTGAAGTTTCAGGGTGGAAGACCCAGTACTTC	CASSEVSGWKTQYF
.	TRBV30	TRBJ1-4	.	TGTGCCTGGATGAAATCCTCGGGAAGACGTGAAAAACTGTTTTTT	CAWMKSSGRREKLFF
TRBD2	TRBV5-8	TRBJ2-1	.	TGTGCCAGCAGCCACGGGACTAGCGGTAACAATGAGCAGTTCTTC	CASSHGTSGNNEQFF
TRBD1	TRBV11-2	TRBJ1-2	.	TGTGCCAGCAGCCCGCAGGGGACAGTCTATGGCTACACCTTC	CASSPQGTVYGYTF
.	TRBV3-1/TRBV3-2	TRBJ1-5	.	TGTGCCAGCAGCCAAGACAGGGTTCAGCCCCAGCATTTT	CASSQDRVQPQHF
TRBD1	TRBV6-6	TRBJ1-2	.	TGTGCCAGCAGTTACTTCGGACAGGCTGACGGCTACACCTTC	CASSYFGQADGYTF
TRBD2	TRBV7-8	TRBJ2-2	few	TGTGCCAGCAGCTTAGTTCGCCGGACTAGCGGGGGCGGGGAGCTGTTTTTT	CASSLVRRTSGGGELFF
.	TRBV7-8	TRBJ1-2	.	TGTGCCAGCAGCCCCGGGGAGAACTATGGCTACACCTTC	CASSPGENYGYTF
.	TRBV7-9	TRBJ1-5	.	TGTGCCAGCTCTCCTTTACAGGGTTGGGGCAATCAGCCCCAGCATTTT	CASSPLQGWGNQPQHF
.	TRBV11-2	TRBJ1-6	.	TGTGCCAGCAGCTTGACGGGAAGCTCCTATAATTCACCCCTCCACTTT	CASSLTGSSYNSPLHF
.	TRBV24-1	TRBJ1-2	.	TGTGCCACCAGTGACCCGCGGGGGGGATATGGCTACACCTTC	CATSDPRGGYGYTF
.	TRBV6-5	TRBJ1-1	.	TGTGCCAGCAGTAAGGATAGTTTGGGGCCCACTGAAGCTTTCTTT	CASSKDSLGPTEAFF
.	TRBV4-2	TRBJ2-7	few	TGTGCCAGCAGGCGGACTCTGGCGCCCGGAGATCGGTACGAGCAGTACTTC	CASRRTLAPGDRYEQYF
TRBD1	TRBV19	TRBJ2-7	.	TGTGCCAGTAGTATAGATTACAGGGGAACCTACGAGCAGTACTTC	CASSIDYRGTYEQYF
.	TRBV6-1	TRBJ1-2	.	TGTGCCAGCAGTGAAGCACATCGGGAGACCTTC	CASSEAHRETF
.	TRBV12-3/TRBV12-4	TRBJ2-1	.	TGTGCCAGCAGTTTACTAGGTAATGAGCAGTTCTTC	CASSLLGNEQFF
.	TRBV19	TRBJ1-5	.	TGTGCCAGTAGGCAGGGTCAGGTCGGCAATCAGCCCCAGCATTTT	CASRQGQVGNQPQHF
TRBD1	TRBV5-6	TRBJ2-3	.	TGTGCCAGCAGTTCCGGGACAGGGTATTTGGATACGCAGTATTTT	CASSSGTGYLDTQYF
TRBD1	TRBV9	TRBJ1-6	.	TGTGCCAGCAGCAATCGGGGGACAGGGGGTTCAAATTCACCCCTCCACTTT	CASSNRGTGGSNSPLHF
TRBD1	TRBV18	TRBJ1-5	.	TGTGCCAGCTCACCAGGACAGGGTGGCAATCAGCCCCAGCATTTT	CASSPGQGGNQPQHF
.	TRBV30	TRBJ2-2	.	TGTGCCTGGGCGGAGAAAGTAAGCGATTTTGTCGGGGAGCTGTTTTTT	CAWAEKVSDFVGELFF
TRBD1	TRBV6-1	TRBJ1-5	.	TGTGCCAGCAGTGAAGGGACAGGTCCCAGCAATCAGCCCCAGCATTTT	CASSEGTGPSNQPQHF
.	TRBV11-2	TRBJ2-1	.	TGTGCCAGCAGCTTAGTAGGGCCCGGGGGCTACAATGAGCAGTTCTTC	CASSLVGPGGYNEQFF
.	TRBV4-3	TRBJ2-3	.	TGCGCCAGCAGCCATACCCTCGGGGCGGGGTGGGGGGATACGCAGTATTTT	CASSHTLGAGWGDTQYF